This T cell receptor beta chain came from a study of molecular identifiers for immune sequencing clone quantification. Trimming cost V 2 bases and J 6 bases; bases outside gene matches: 12. This CDR3 comprises 17 residues. Germline V gives CDR1 MNHNS, CDR2 SASEGT. From the PCR reads, TCRdb called clonotypes with MiXCR, one entry per CDR3 protein. The table includes just under 650,000 distinct CDR3 sequences, 15% to 20% detected once. Sample: naive CD8+ T cells from blood, with Jurkat cell RNA spiked in. Subset indicated: FACS-sorted CD8+CD4-CCR7+CD45RA+ naive T cells. The sequence derives from a human donor in good health. Some libraries in this study had Jurkat cell RNA spiked in. The chain carries TRBV6-1 and TRBJ2-1; 8 bases agree with TRBD2. CDR3 nucleotides: TGTGCCAGCAGTGAATACATCGGGACTAGAAGAAGCAATGAGCAGTTCTTC. Translation: CASSEYIGTRRSNEQFF.